Each of the 4 T cell receptor beta chains below was sequenced from the same sample in a study of T cell repertoires in cytomegalovirus infection (dated by TCRdb to the late 2010s). Their specific antigens are unknown. What the treatment or condition label conveys for this sample: in vitro stimulation with specific CMV peptide epitopes to enrich CMV-specific T cells. This sample was sequenced with an Illumina HiSeq 1500. TCRdb cleaned the public reads at Q25 with fastp, built clones with MiXCR and kept in-frame beta chains. Under each unique CDR3 protein, matching rows form one entry showing the most common genes and DNA. Present in this sample are about 770,000 distinct CDR3 sequences, roughly 28% of which were seen just once. The ten largest clonotypes hold around 13% of the sample. Material: cultured CD8+ T cells from PBMCs, obtained from culture after CMV antigen stimulation. Receptor source: a human donor in good health (CMV status not recorded). Some clones in this sample may be carry-over from other donors' samples.

The chain combines TRBV19 with TRBJ1-1, with D possibly TRBD1 on 5 matching bases. CDR3 length: 17 amino acids. Germline CDR1 and CDR2: LNHDA and SQIVND (reference sequence). The germline V and J ends were trimmed by 3 bases and 3 bases, with 20 bases remaining between them. Here the CDR3 reads CASSMVVRDVSDTEAFF. The CDR3 DNA is TGTGCCAGTAGTATGGTGGTCAGGGATGTTTCCGACACTGAAGCTTTCTTT. Full variable domain (rest looked up from reference TRBV19 and TRBJ1-1): DGGITQSPKYLFRKEGQNVTLSCEQNLNHDAMYWYRQDPGQGLRLIYYSQIVNDFQKGDIAEGYSVSREKKESFPLTVTSAQKNPTAFYLCASSMVVRDVSDTEAFFGQGTRLTVV.

The chain has TRBV14 and TRBJ1-2; TRBD1 matches at 9 bases. J gave up 8 bases and V 2 bases, and 9 bases lay outside the gene matches. This CDR3 has 15 amino acids. In germline, CDR1 is SGHDN, CDR2 FVKESK. Here the CDR3 reads CASSQSPGQGLGYTF. The CDR3, as DNA: TGTGCCAGCAGCCAAAGCCCGGGACAGGGCCTCGGCTACACCTTC.

This clonotype was recorded at least ten times. The J gene is TRBJ1-1, the V gene TRBV7-6; D is undetermined. The CDR3 has 13 residues. The V end lost 2 bases, the J end lost 2 bases, and 6 bases lay between the germline ends. Germline V gene data show CDR1 as SGHVS and CDR2 as FNYEAQ. For the CDR3, the DNA is TGTGCCAGCAGCTTAAGCCATAACACTGAAGCTTTCTTT. Amino acid sequence: CASSLSHNTEAFF. Drawing the rest from reference TRBV7-6 and TRBJ1-1, the complete variable domain is GAGVSQSPRYKVTKRGQDVALRCDPISGHVSLYWYRQALGQGPEFLTYFNYEAQQDKSGLPNDRFSAERPEGSISTLTIQRTEQRDSAMYRCASSLSHNTEAFFGQGTRLTVV.

This clonotype was counted only a few times. V gene TRBV6-1 combines with J gene TRBJ1-3; D possibly corresponds to TRBD1 (6 bases). From germline, CDR1 is MNHNS and CDR2 SASEGT. The CDR3 totals 15 residues. Between the trimmed V and J ends, which lost 5 bases and 2 bases, there was a span of 13 bases. CDR3 in amino acids: CASSYGQSPGNTIYF. Here the CDR3 DNA reads TGTGCCAGCAGTTACGGACAGTCTCCTGGAAACACCATATATTTT.